What follows is one T cell receptor beta chain and its context. The data stem from a study of blood T cell repertoires in COVID-19. This table comes from immunoSEQ multiplex PCR, and its TCRdb copy is limited to in-frame clones, with some not included. The profile shows over 200,000 clones, around 83% of them singletons. Germline CDR1 is SQVTM and CDR2 is ANQGSEA. The CDR3 sequence is 15 residues long. Trimming left V 5 bases short and J 1 base short, with 17 bases between. This chain uses TRBV29-1 with TRBJ1-2; weak D call: TRBD1 (6 bases). Material: peripheral blood. This clonotype was sampled from a man in his forties with active or convalescent COVID-19. The CDR3 reads CSVYGTPELNYGYTF. The CDR3, as DNA: TGCAGCGTTTACGGGACACCCGAACTTAACTATGGCTACACCTTC.